This is a list of T cell receptor beta chains from one sample in a study of cytomegalovirus exposure and HLA in healthy donors. The data were produced by immunoSEQ multiplex PCR, yet TCRdb's version contains in-frame clones alone and is incomplete. Of roughly 150,000 clones in the sample, around 75% were seen once. The source material was PBMCs. Receptor source: a male donor in good health and CMV-seronegative. Both conserved end residues are part of each CDR3. The order of the fields is clone size, CDR3 length, V gene, J gene, D gene, CDR3 protein, CDR3 DNA. D genes are given only for firm matches. Rows may omit the clone size; those that give it use once, few, many or a size class.

>.|11|TRBV30|TRBJ2-2|.
CAWTGFGELFF
TGTGCCTGGACAGGGTTCGGGGAGCTGTTTTTT
>once|14|TRBV29-1|TRBJ1-4|TRBD1
CSVQDRGYNEKLFF
TGCAGCGTACAAGACAGGGGATATAATGAAAAACTGTTTTTT
>.|14|TRBV18|TRBJ2-7|.
CASSSSQSPYEQYF
TGTGCCAGCTCATCGTCACAGTCCCCCTACGAGCAGTACTTC
>few|14|TRBV10-3|TRBJ1-6|TRBD1
CAISEGQGLSPLHF
TGTGCCATCAGTGAGGGACAGGGGTTGTCACCCCTCCACTTT
>.|16|TRBV6-1|TRBJ1-2|TRBD1
CASSERGRGANYGYTF
TGTGCCAGCAGTGAAAGGGGGCGCGGGGCTAACTATGGCTACACCTTC
>.|15|TRBV18|TRBJ1-4|.
CASSRRDSTNEKLFF
TGTGCCAGCTCCCGCCGGGATTCAACTAATGAAAAACTGTTTTTT
>.|13|TRBV28|TRBJ2-1|.
CASSLGGAPEQFF
TGTGCCAGCAGTTTAGGAGGGGCCCCTGAGCAGTTCTTC
>.|17|TRBV19|TRBJ2-1|TRBD2
CASSMTSGGRGDNEQFF
TGTGCCAGTAGTATGACTAGCGGGGGCCGAGGGGACAATGAGCAGTTCTTC
>.|13|TRBV25-1|TRBJ1-6|TRBD1
CASRGQGVSPLHF
TGTGCCAGCAGGGGACAGGGGGTATCACCCCTCCACTTT
>.|15|TRBV19|TRBJ1-5|.
CASSIQGASNQPQHF
TGTGCCAGTAGTATACAAGGGGCAAGCAATCAGCCCCAGCATTTT
>few|14|TRBV5-1|TRBJ1-2|TRBD1
CASSPRDRALGYTF
TGCGCCAGCAGCCCCCGGGACAGGGCCCTTGGCTACACCTTC
>few|15|TRBV11-2|TRBJ1-3|.
CASSLDGRLWDTIYF
TGTGCCAGCAGCTTAGATGGGCGCCTTTGGGACACCATATATTTT
>.|11|TRBV6-1|TRBJ1-2|.
CASSDSYGYTF
TGTGCCAGCAGTGACAGCTATGGCTACACCTTC
>.|14|TRBV6-5|TRBJ1-4|.
CASSPTTTNEKLFF
TGTGCCAGCAGCCCCACTACAACTAATGAAAAACTGTTTTTT
>few|15|TRBV2|TRBJ1-5|.
CASSEARRGSQPQHF
TGTGCCAGCAGTGAGGCCCGGCGGGGTAGTCAGCCCCAGCATTTT
>.|14|TRBV5-4|TRBJ1-1|TRBD1
CASSRQGLNTEAFF
TGTGCCAGCAGCAGACAGGGCTTGAACACTGAAGCTTTCTTT
>.|18|TRBV2|TRBJ1-5|TRBD1
CASTRDRTLFALNQPQHF
TGTGCCAGCACCAGGGACAGGACCCTATTTGCCCTAAATCAGCCCCAGCATTTT
>.|14|TRBV4-1|TRBJ2-3|TRBD2
CASRDERGTDTQYF
TGCGCCAGCAGGGATGAGCGGGGTACAGATACGCAGTATTTT
>few|14|TRBV27|TRBJ1-2|TRBD1
CASSLSSGGYGYTF
TGTGCCAGCAGTTTATCGTCAGGGGGCTATGGCTACACCTTC
>.|11|TRBV30|TRBJ1-2|.
CAWRGGLYYTF
TGTGCCTGGCGCGGAGGCCTCTACTACACCTTC
>.|19|TRBV7-6|TRBJ2-1|.
CASSLLWADRDSTYNEQFF
TGTGCCAGCAGCTTACTATGGGCAGACCGGGACTCAACCTACAATGAGCAGTTCTTC
>.|17|TRBV4-1|TRBJ2-3|TRBD1
CASSQDRTGGLTDTQYF
TGCGCCAGCAGCCAAGATCGGACAGGGGGCTTGACAGATACGCAGTATTTT
>.|15|TRBV9|TRBJ2-1|TRBD2
CASSYSGVAYNEQFF
TGTGCCAGCAGCTATAGCGGGGTGGCCTACAATGAGCAGTTCTTC
>once|14|TRBV6-1|TRBJ1-5|.
CASSDTAYNQPQHF
TGTGCCAGCAGTGATACAGCCTACAATCAGCCCCAGCATTTT
>.|12|TRBV2|TRBJ2-1|.
CASSGSYNEQFF
TGTGCCAGCAGTGGGAGCTACAATGAGCAGTTCTTC
>.|16|TRBV5-4|TRBJ2-2|TRBD2
CASSPTSGGATGELFF
TGTGCCAGCAGCCCCACTAGCGGGGGGGCCACCGGGGAGCTGTTTTTT
>.|15|TRBV27|TRBJ2-1|.
CASSGRESSYNEQFF
TGTGCCAGCAGTGGCAGGGAATCCTCCTACAATGAGCAGTTCTTC
>.|15|TRBV6-1|TRBJ2-5|TRBD1
CASSGAGTGVETQYF
TGTGCCAGCAGTGGAGCCGGGACAGGGGTGGAGACCCAGTACTTC
>.|16|TRBV7-6|TRBJ2-3|.
CASSPGVGEATDTQYF
TGTGCCAGCAGCCCAGGTGTGGGGGAGGCGACAGATACGCAGTATTTT
>.|13|TRBV5-1|TRBJ2-7|TRBD1
CASGGTGGYEQYF
TGCGCCAGCGGAGGGACAGGGGGCTACGAGCAGTACTTC
>.|15|TRBV30|TRBJ2-3|TRBD2
CAWSVSGGVLDTQYF
TGTGCCTGGAGTGTAAGCGGGGGGGTTTTAGATACGCAGTATTTT
>.|13|TRBV19|TRBJ1-1|.
CASSPQGFTEAFF
TGTGCCAGTAGTCCCCAGGGGTTCACTGAAGCTTTCTTT
>.|14|TRBV19|TRBJ1-1|.
CASSILGEVTEAFF
TGTGCCAGTAGTATCCTAGGGGAAGTGACTGAAGCTTTCTTT
>.|16|TRBV29-1|TRBJ2-1|.
CSVEVDGRGSYNEQFF
TGCAGCGTTGAAGTAGATGGCAGGGGATCCTACAATGAGCAGTTCTTC
>.|15|TRBV7-9|TRBJ2-1|TRBD2
CASSLVSLAGGRVIF
TGTGCCAGCAGCTTAGTATCCCTAGCGGGGGGGCGAGTAATCTTC
>.|12|TRBV6-1|TRBJ2-3|.
CASDKSTDTQYF
TGTGCCAGCGACAAGAGCACAGATACGCAGTATTTT
>.|17|TRBV5-1|TRBJ1-4|.
CASSLGFGGPSNEKLFF
TGCGCCAGCAGCTTGGGGTTCGGGGGGCCGTCTAATGAAAAACTGTTTTTT
>.|14|TRBV7-8|TRBJ1-5|.
CASSLDYSNQPQHF
TGTGCCAGCAGCTTAGATTATAGCAATCAGCCCCAGCATTTT
>.|15|TRBV9|TRBJ1-4|.
CASSGLTGSDEKLFF
TGTGCCAGCAGCGGCCTCACAGGGTCGGATGAAAAACTGTTTTTT
>few|15|TRBV5-8|TRBJ2-5|TRBD1
CASSLRDRVSETQYF
TGTGCCAGCAGCTTAAGGGACAGGGTTTCGGAGACCCAGTACTTC
>.|17|TRBV5-1|TRBJ2-7|TRBD2
CASSSGAGTSGTYEQYF
TGCGCCAGCAGCTCCGGCGCCGGGACTAGCGGAACCTACGAGCAGTACTTC
>.|16|TRBV5-1|TRBJ2-3|.
CASSLVSARLADTQYF
TGCGCCAGCAGCTTGGTTTCGGCAAGGCTAGCAGATACGCAGTATTTT
>.|15|TRBV4-1|TRBJ2-5|TRBD2
CASSQTGTSKETQYF
TGCGCCAGCAGCCAAACCGGGACTAGTAAAGAGACCCAGTACTTC
>.|14|TRBV7-9|TRBJ1-2|.
CASSLVGGDYGYTF
TGTGCCAGCAGCTTAGTGGGGGGTGACTATGGCTACACCTTC
>.|17|TRBV5-1|TRBJ2-7|TRBD2
CASSLPTGSGGWYEQYF
TGCGCCAGCAGCTTGCCCACAGGTTCGGGAGGGTGGTACGAGCAGTACTTC
>.|13|TRBV6-5|TRBJ1-5|.
CASRSGSNQPQHF
TGTGCCAGCAGGAGTGGTAGCAATCAGCCCCAGCATTTT
>.|12|TRBV30|TRBJ1-4|.
CAWRGAGLVLFF
TGTGCCTGGAGGGGAGCCGGCTTGGTGCTGTTTTTT